This TCR beta chain was sequenced during a study of blood T cell repertoires in COVID-19. Looking at the study overall: Acute-phase and convalescent COVID-19 samples originated in the United States, Italy and Spain. Nucleic acid was either cDNA or gDNA, and it came from T cells, B-cell-depleted T cells, or PBMCs.

Trimming pared 4 bases from V and 3 bases from J, leaving 12 bases between. The CDR3 runs to 14 residues. Germline V gives CDR1 KGHDR, CDR2 SFDVKD. The assay was immunoSEQ multiplex PCR, and TCRdb's table has in-frame clones only and misses some. Among fewer than 300,000 clones, more than 70% were seen once, and the ten largest hold roughly 3.1%. The source is a woman aged 18-29 years with acute or convalescent COVID-19. The chain employs TRBV24-1 and TRBJ2-7, with D possibly being TRBD1 (6 bases). Source material: peripheral blood. The CDR3 coding sequence is TGTGCCACCAGTGAACGGGGACACCTCTACGAGCAGTACTTC. Translation: CATSERGHLYEQYF.